This T cell receptor beta chain originates from a study of blood T cell repertoires in COVID-19. Study processing details: The authors estimated nucleated cell counts from reference gene primer amplification. Sequencing was performed with immunoSEQ multiplex PCR; in TCRdb, only in-frame clones are kept and a portion is missing. V, J and clone size are those of that table, while D and trimming were read from the DNA. Of around 98,000 clones detected, more than 70% appear once; the ten largest clones hold roughly a quarter. In germline, CDR1 is MRHNA, CDR2 SNTAGT. Trimming left V 0 bases short and J 9 bases short, with 18 bases between. The CDR3 is made up of 16 amino acids.

This receptor was obtained from a man between 65 and 80 years old with acute or convalescent COVID-19. Specimen: peripheral blood. The V call is TRBV6-4, the J call TRBJ2-1; tentative D call: TRBD1 (5 bases). CDR3 sequence reads: CASSDSRGQGVGEQFF. In DNA form, the CDR3 reads TGTGCCAGCAGTGACTCACGAGGACAAGGAGTCGGTGAGCAGTTCTTC.